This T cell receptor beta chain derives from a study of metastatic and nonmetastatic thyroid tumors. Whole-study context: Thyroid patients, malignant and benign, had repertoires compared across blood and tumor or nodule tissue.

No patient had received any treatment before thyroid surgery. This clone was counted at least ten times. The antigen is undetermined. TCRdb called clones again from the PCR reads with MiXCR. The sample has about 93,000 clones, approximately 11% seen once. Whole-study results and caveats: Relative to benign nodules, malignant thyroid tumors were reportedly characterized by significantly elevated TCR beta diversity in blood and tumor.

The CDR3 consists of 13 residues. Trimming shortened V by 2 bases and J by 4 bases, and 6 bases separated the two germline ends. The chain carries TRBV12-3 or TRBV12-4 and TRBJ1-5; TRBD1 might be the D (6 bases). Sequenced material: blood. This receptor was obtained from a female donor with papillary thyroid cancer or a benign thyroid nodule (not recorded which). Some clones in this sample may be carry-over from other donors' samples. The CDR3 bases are TGTGCCAGCAGTTTACAGGGGAATCAGCCCCAGCATTTT. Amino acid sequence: CASSLQGNQPQHF.